The entry below gives a single T cell receptor (beta chain) sequence along with its context. Antigen specificity is unknown. This entry comes from a study of blood T cells in healthy people across ages. A second PCR, run for roughly 7 to 12 cycles, used a sample-barcoded 5' primer plus a J-beta primer mix. Each of the cDNA molecules was tagged by a template-switch adaptor with 12 random nucleotides. A single record per CDR3 protein comes from TCRdb applying MiXCR to the 5' RACE reads. Of roughly 930,000 distinct CDR3 sequences in the sample, 48% are singletons; the top ten hold roughly an eighth. The study, taken as a whole, reports: It was not possible, with unsorted PBMCs, to conclusively compare naive and antigen-experienced cells.

The V gene end was trimmed by 2 bases and the J gene end by 6 bases; junction bases not matched to a gene: 5. From germline, CDR1 is SGHTA and CDR2 FQGNSA. CDR3 size: 15 residues. Sequenced sample: blood. The gene calls are TRBV7-2 and TRBJ1-5; TRBD1 matches at 9 bases. The TCR was taken from a man aged 25 to 40 in good health. CDR3 sequence reads: CASSLITGGRQPQHF. CDR3 in DNA: TGTGCCAGCAGCTTAATCACAGGGGGCCGTCAGCCCCAGCATTTT.